This record looks at one T cell receptor beta chain sequence and its context. This record comes from a study of blood T cell repertoires in COVID-19. Looking at the study overall: COVID-19 samples collected from the United States, Italy and Spain covered acute and convalescent phases. T cells, B-cell-depleted T cells, or PBMCs supplied cDNA or gDNA.

CDR1 and CDR2 from the germline V gene are MDHEN and SYDVKM. Trimming stripped 2 bases from V and 4 bases from J, with 5 bases between. CDR3 length: 12 amino acids. In the authors' workflow: Amplification with reference gene primers provided the estimates of nucleated cell counts. Measured with immunoSEQ multiplex PCR; TCRdb has only the in-frame clones, and not every one. V and J calls and clone size come straight from that table; D and trimming were deduced from the DNA. The profile shows roughly 260,000 clones, around four fifths of them singletons. Sequences were obtained from peripheral blood. The rearrangement links TRBV28 to TRBJ1-2, with D hard to call. The TCR was taken from a woman aged 70-85 years with acute or convalescent COVID-19. The CDR3 bases are TGTGCCAGCAGTTTAGCAGGCTATGGCTACACCTTC. Its translation: CASSLAGYGYTF.